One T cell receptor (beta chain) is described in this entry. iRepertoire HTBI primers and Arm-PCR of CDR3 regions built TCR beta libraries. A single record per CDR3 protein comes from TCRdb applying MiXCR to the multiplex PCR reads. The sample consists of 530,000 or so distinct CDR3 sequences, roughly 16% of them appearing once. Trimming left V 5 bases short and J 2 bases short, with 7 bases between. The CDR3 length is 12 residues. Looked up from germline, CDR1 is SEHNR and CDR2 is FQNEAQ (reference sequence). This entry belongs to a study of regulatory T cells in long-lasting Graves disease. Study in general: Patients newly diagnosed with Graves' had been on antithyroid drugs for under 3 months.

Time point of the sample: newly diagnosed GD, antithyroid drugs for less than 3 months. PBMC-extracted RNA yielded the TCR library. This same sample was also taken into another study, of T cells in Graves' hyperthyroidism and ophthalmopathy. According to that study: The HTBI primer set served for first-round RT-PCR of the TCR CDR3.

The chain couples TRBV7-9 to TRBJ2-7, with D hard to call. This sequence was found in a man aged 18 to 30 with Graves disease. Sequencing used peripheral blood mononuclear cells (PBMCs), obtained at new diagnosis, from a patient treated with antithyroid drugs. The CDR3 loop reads CASSRITYEQYF. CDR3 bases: TGTGCCAGCAGCCGGATAACCTACGAGCAGTACTTC.